One and the same sample provided the 27 T cell receptor beta chains below, sequenced in a study of cytomegalovirus exposure and HLA in healthy donors (dated by TCRdb to the late 2010s). Library preparation employed the immunoSEQ multiplex PCR assay. The multiplex PCR relied on a mix of 60 forward primers for TCR Vbeta segments and 13 reverse primers for TCR Jbeta segments. TCRdb limited this immuneACCESS table to in-frame rearrangements with V and J called. A share of clones is missing; checked studies link under half to unresolved V genes, and the rest is unexplained. The sample table records about 170,000 clones; 80% to 90% of these occur just once. The ten largest account for 2% to 2.5% of the sample. The sample was PBMCs. The receptors stem from a young man in good health and CMV-seropositive.

The chain has TRBV7-6 and TRBJ2-5; 7 bases line up with TRBD2. The V gene's germline CDR1 is SGHVS and CDR2 FNYEAQ. The trim removed 5 bases at V and 4 bases at J, leaving 10 bases unmatched. There are 15 residues in the CDR3. CDR3 amino acids: CASSPLTSVGETQYF. CDR3 in DNA: TGTGCCAGCAGCCCCCTAACTAGCGTCGGAGAGACCCAGTACTTC.

The chain carries TRBV18 and TRBJ2-1; tentative D call: TRBD2 (5 bases). The CDR3 consists of 14 residues. Trimming took off 2 bases at V and 7 bases at J, with 12 bases between the two ends. The germline CDR1 and CDR2 sequences are KGHSH and LQKENI. CDR3 amino acids: CASSPSLALNEQFF. DNA for the CDR3: TGTGCCAGCTCACCAAGTCTAGCATTGAATGAGCAGTTCTTC.

This clone was found a few times. The rearrangement joins TRBV5-1 to TRBJ2-1; TRBD2 matches at 8 bases. Germline CDR1 is SGHRS and CDR2 is YFSETQ. The CDR3 totals 15 residues. V was pared by 0 bases and J by 2 bases, with 1 base of the junction left unmatched. The CDR3 loop reads CASSLGGGTYNEQFF. The CDR3 region has the DNA TGCGCCAGCAGCTTGGGCGGGGGGACCTACAATGAGCAGTTCTTC.

On this clone itself: The sample carries other DNA sequences with the same CDR3. This chain uses TRBV9 with TRBJ2-7; TRBD1 agrees at 10 bases. The CDR3 has 15 residues. The junction had 5 bases not matched to a gene; V was cut back by 0 bases and J by 5 bases. Per germline, CDR1 SGDLS and CDR2 YYNGEE. The DNA for the CDR3 is TGTGCCAGCAGCGTAGGGGACAGGGGAAGGGACGAGCAGTACTTC. Protein: CASSVGDRGRDEQYF.

The table lists this clone with a few counts. V and J are TRBV9 and TRBJ1-2; 8 bases agree with TRBD1. CDR3 length equals 13 residues. V gave up 4 bases and J gave up 4 bases; unmatched junction bases: 3. The germline CDR1 and CDR2 sequences are SGDLS and YYNGEE. CDR3 sequence (DNA): TGTGCCAGCAGCCTCACAGGGGGCTATGGCTACACCTTC. Translation: CASSLTGGYGYTF.

This clone was counted once. V gene TRBV11-2 combines with J gene TRBJ2-5, with D tentatively TRBD1 (5 bases). The CDR3 runs 12 residues. Germline values: CDR1 SGHAT, CDR2 FQNNGV. The germline V and J ends were trimmed by 1 base and 7 bases, with 7 bases remaining between them. CDR3 sequence: CASSLVQGTQYF. For the CDR3, the DNA is TGTGCCAGCAGCTTAGTCCAGGGGACCCAGTACTTC.

The chain has TRBV7-3 and TRBJ2-7; the D gene is possibly TRBD1 (5 bases). The CDR3 is 13 residues long. Germline V CDR1 and CDR2: SGHTA, FQGTGA. The V end was cut by 5 bases, the J end by 0 bases, with 8 bases between. CDR3 amino acids: CASSPDSSYEQYF. The CDR3, as DNA: TGTGCCAGCAGCCCTGACAGCTCCTACGAGCAGTACTTC.

This clone showed up just once. The J gene is TRBJ2-1, the V gene TRBV7-8; 8 bases align to TRBD2. In germline, CDR1 is SGHVS, CDR2 FQNEAQ. This CDR3 region has 18 residues. Trimming took 0 bases from V and 0 from J; bases not matched to a gene: 7. The CDR3 region has the DNA TGTGCCAGCAGCTTAGCGCGCGGGGGGACAAACTCCTACAATGAGCAGTTCTTC. It specifies CASSLARGGTNSYNEQFF.

This clone was detected a few times. J is TRBJ2-2 and V is TRBV6-4; the D gene is possibly TRBD2 (6 bases). CDR3 length: 14 amino acids. The V end was cut by 5 bases, the J end by 2 bases, with 9 bases between. CDR1 MRHNA and CDR2 SNTAGT come from the germline V gene. The CDR3 nucleotides read TGTGCCAGCAGTCGGGACTTCAACACCGGGGAGCTGTTTTTT. Translated, it gives CASSRDFNTGELFF.

The chain links TRBV9 to TRBJ2-3; 9 bases fit TRBD1. The V gene's germline CDR1 is SGDLS and CDR2 YYNGEE. The CDR3 runs to 18 residues. V lost 4 bases to trimming and J lost 0 bases; unmatched junction nucleotides: 12. The CDR3: CASSPAPGQGDSTDTQYF. CDR3 nucleotide sequence: TGTGCCAGCAGCCCAGCCCCGGGACAGGGAGATAGCACAGATACGCAGTATTTT.

The chain links TRBV11-2 to TRBJ2-7; D gene uncertain. The CDR3 contains 13 residues. Per germline, CDR1 SGHAT and CDR2 FQNNGV. V gave up 5 bases and J gave up 1 base, with 9 bases separating them. The CDR3 protein is CASSPISSYEQYF. CDR3 sequence (DNA): TGTGCCAGCAGCCCAATTTCATCCTACGAGCAGTACTTC.

The chain joins TRBV7-6 to TRBJ2-5, with 13 bases lining up with TRBD2. Per the germline V gene, CDR1 is SGHVS and CDR2 is FNYEAQ. The CDR3 contains 15 residues. Losses at the gene ends were 11 bases for V and 3 bases for J; bases not matched to a gene: 9. CDR3 loop: CASRTSGGLEETQYF. CDR3 nucleotides: TGTGCCTCACGGACTAGCGGGGGCTTAGAAGAGACCCAGTACTTC.

The chain has TRBV7-9 and TRBJ2-7, with D unclear. V was trimmed by 5 bases and J by 2 bases, leaving 4 bases between them. The CDR3 runs 11 residues. Germline V gene lookup returns CDR1 SEHNR and CDR2 FQNEAQ (reference sequence). CDR3 sequence reads: CASSLTYEQYF. DNA of the CDR3: TGTGCCAGCAGCCTAACCTACGAGCAGTACTTC.

J is TRBJ2-2 and V is TRBV7-3, with 9 bases matching TRBD2. V lost 2 bases and J lost 6; bases outside the gene matches: 4. The CDR3 totals 15 residues. Germline assignment: CDR1 SGHTA and CDR2 FQGTGA. CDR3 protein: CASSLWGTSPGELFF. DNA for the CDR3: TGTGCCAGCAGCTTATGGGGGACTAGCCCCGGGGAGCTGTTTTTT.

The gene calls are TRBV10-3 and TRBJ1-4; D gene unclear. Germline V gene data show CDR1 as ENHRY and CDR2 as SYGVKD. The CDR3 loop spans 13 amino acids. V lost 6 bases and J 5 bases, leaving 10 bases between the germline ends. In DNA form, the CDR3 reads TGTGCCATCAGGGCAGATAACAATGAAAAACTGTTTTTT. Its protein product is CAIRADNNEKLFF.

V and J are TRBV10-3 and TRBJ2-7; D is perhaps TRBD1 (5 bases). V shed 6 bases and J shed 0 bases, with 15 bases lying between them. From germline, CDR1 is ENHRY and CDR2 SYGVKD. The CDR3 extends over 15 amino acids. The CDR3 bases are TGTGCCATCAGCGACACCAGGGTAAGCTCCTACGAGCAGTACTTC. It specifies CAISDTRVSSYEQYF.

This clone has a single count. The chain carries TRBV5-6 and TRBJ2-7, with 9 bases matching TRBD2. CDR3 size: 13 residues. The trim removed 6 bases at V and 5 bases at J, leaving 6 bases unmatched. CDR1 and CDR2 from the germline V gene are SGHDT and YYEEEE. CDR3 nucleotide sequence: TGTGCCAGCACCGAGGGGACTAGCCACGAGCAGTACTTC. It codes for CASTEGTSHEQYF.

The chain has TRBV6-1 and TRBJ1-4; no clear D gene. CDR1 is MNHNS and CDR2 is SASEGT in the germline V gene. Between the trimmed V and J ends, which lost 3 bases and 5 bases, there was a span of 22 bases. This CDR3 comprises 18 residues. CDR3 protein: CASSDCPSLLVDNEKLFF. The CDR3 coding sequence is TGTGCCAGCAGTGACTGTCCAAGTCTCCTAGTCGACAATGAAAAACTGTTTTTT.

The V gene is TRBV7-3, the J gene TRBJ1-4; D perhaps matches TRBD1 (5 bases). The V gene's germline CDR1 is SGHTA and CDR2 FQGTGA. V was trimmed by 5 bases and J by 2 bases, leaving 12 bases between them. This CDR3 comprises 15 residues. CDR3 protein: CASSARGTTNEKLFF. The CDR3 DNA reads as TGTGCCAGCAGCGCTCGGGGGACCACTAATGAAAAACTGTTTTTT.

J is TRBJ2-7 and V is TRBV27, with 10 bases lining up with TRBD1. CDR1 is MNHEY and CDR2 is SMNVEV in the germline V gene (reference sequence). V gave up 7 bases and J gave up 5 bases; unmatched junction bases: 8. The CDR3 is 14 residues long. As DNA, the CDR3 is TGTGCCAGCACCTCCCGTGGGACAGGGGACGAGCAGTACTTC. This translates into CASTSRGTGDEQYF.

The rearrangement joins TRBV18 to TRBJ1-1, with D maybe TRBD1 (5 bases). V lost 2 bases, J lost 3 bases, and 13 bases lay in between. The CDR3 extends over 15 amino acids. Germline lookup yields CDR1 KGHSH and CDR2 LQKENI. CDR3 in DNA: TGTGCCAGCTCACCATCCCAAAGGGGCGACACTGAAGCTTTCTTT. Translating gives CASSPSQRGDTEAFF.

The chain combines TRBV6-1 with TRBJ1-2; possibly TRBD1 for D (6 bases). Trimming took 7 bases from V and 6 from J, leaving 9 bases between them. The CDR3 is made up of 11 amino acids. The germline V gene has CDR1 MNHNS and CDR2 SASEGT. The CDR3 DNA reads as TGTGCCAGCACCAGGGGTGATGGCTACACCTTC. Translating it yields CASTRGDGYTF.

This chain uses TRBV4-2 with TRBJ1-4; 8 bases line up with TRBD1. The CDR3 extends over 16 amino acids. The V and J ends lost 3 bases and 6 bases, in that order; junction bases with no gene match: 9. Per the germline V gene, CDR1 is LGHNA and CDR2 is YNFKEQ. The CDR3 DNA follows: TGTGCCAGCAGCCAGTGGGGCAGGGGGCTTTATGAAAAACTGTTTTTT. Protein product: CASSQWGRGLYEKLFF.

J is TRBJ2-5 and V is TRBV18; 10 bases are shared with TRBD2. The CDR3 sequence is 15 residues long. The junction had 7 bases not matched to a gene; V was cut back by 4 bases and J by 5 bases. Germline loops: CDR1 KGHSH, CDR2 LQKENI. CDR3 region: CASSRTGTSAETQYF. CDR3 nucleotides: TGTGCCAGCTCACGAACCGGGACTAGCGCGGAGACCCAGTACTTC.

The chain is built from TRBV9 and TRBJ2-1; the D gene is possibly TRBD1 (6 bases). The CDR3 sequence is 17 residues long. Trimming removed 4 bases from V and 3 bases from J, with 20 bases in between. The germline gives CDR1 SGDLS, CDR2 YYNGEE. The CDR3 region has the DNA TGTGCCAGCAGCCTCGCCGCCGACAGGCCCAACTACAATGAGCAGTTCTTC. Translation gives CASSLAADRPNYNEQFF.

The rearrangement links TRBV6-1 to TRBJ2-3, with D uncertain. V shed 3 bases and J shed 0 bases, with 10 bases lying between them. The germline CDR1 and CDR2 sequences are MNHNS and SASEGT. The CDR3 sequence is 15 residues long. This CDR3 is CASSEVITSTDTQYF. CDR3 sequence (DNA): TGTGCCAGCAGTGAGGTGATAACTAGCACAGATACGCAGTATTTT.

The chain employs TRBV9 and TRBJ2-5; D ambiguous. The CDR3 is 14 amino acids. V was clipped by 3 bases and J by 0 bases, with 9 bases between them. Germline CDR1 SGDLS, CDR2 YYNGEE. The CDR3 nucleotides are TGTGCCAGCAGCGACCCCAGCGACCAAGAGACCCAGTACTTC. Translating gives CASSDPSDQETQYF.